Listed below are T cell receptor beta chains from one sample, sequenced in a study of CD8+CD57+ T cells in acquired aplastic anemia. TCRdb fed the reads into MiXCR, producing one record per CDR3 protein. The table includes under 350,000 distinct CDR3 sequences, roughly 59% detected once. The sample comprised sorted CD4+, CD8+, or CD8+CD57+ T cells (not recorded which) from PBMCs. The origin of the receptors is a human donor with aplastic anemia. Both conserved end residues are part of each CDR3. A D gene is named only where the DNA matches it firmly. A row's size may be missing; if present it is once, few, many or a size class.

V gene	J gene	clone size	D gene	CDR3 protein	CDR3 DNA
TRBV20-1	TRBJ2-7	.	TRBD2	CSARAGGTFNEQYF	TGCAGTGCTAGAGCGGGGGGGACCTTCAACGAGCAGTACTTC
TRBV20-1	TRBJ1-2	many	.	CSAREGAGLYGYTF	TGCAGTGCTAGAGAAGGTGCCGGACTCTATGGCTACACCTTC
TRBV7-2	TRBJ1-2	.	.	CASSLAAGEGWPYGYTF	TGTGCCAGCAGCTTAGCAGCAGGGGAGGGGTGGCCATATGGCTACACCTTC
TRBV28	TRBJ2-7	.	.	CASSSPADPYEQYF	TGTGCCAGCAGTTCCCCGGCGGATCCCTACGAGCAGTACTTC
TRBV7-9	TRBJ2-7	.	.	CASSGEQDLLNEQYF	TGTGCCAGCAGCGGGGAACAGGATTTGCTAAACGAGCAGTACTTC
TRBV20-1	TRBJ1-2	.	.	CSARERIAGYTF	TGCAGTGCTAGAGAGCGGATCGCTGGCTACACCTTC
TRBV12-3/TRBV12-4	TRBJ2-5	once	TRBD2	CASSFSSGRETQYF	TGTGCCAGCAGTTTTTCTAGCGGGCGGGAGACCCAGTACTTC
TRBV20-1	TRBJ1-1	.	.	CSASQGETEAFF	TGCAGTGCTAGCCAGGGAGAGACTGAAGCTTTCTTT
TRBV5-1	TRBJ1-3	many	.	CASSTGTGNTIYF	TGCGCCAGCAGCACAGGGACTGGAAACACCATATATTTT
TRBV10-2	TRBJ2-3	.	TRBD2	CASSKAGGRTDTQYF	TGCGCCAGCAGTAAAGCGGGAGGTCGCACAGATACGCAGTATTTT
TRBV12-3/TRBV12-4	TRBJ1-5	many	TRBD1	CASSRTGGGQPQHF	TGTGCCAGCAGCCGTACAGGGGGCGGTCAGCCCCAGCATTTT
TRBV3-1	TRBJ2-2	many	.	CASSGQGTGELFF	TGTGCCAGCAGTGGGCAGGGAACCGGGGAGCTGTTTTTT
TRBV12-3/TRBV12-4	TRBJ1-1	many	.	CASSSKAGTSFLAEAFF	TGTGCCAGCAGTTCCAAGGCCGGGACATCATTCTTGGCTGAAGCTTTCTTT
TRBV10-3	TRBJ2-6	.	TRBD1	CAISVQGANVLTF	TGTGCCATCAGTGTACAGGGGGCGAACGTCCTGACTTTC
TRBV7-9	TRBJ1-4	.	.	CASGTGFEKLFF	TGTGCCAGCGGAACAGGGTTTGAAAAACTGTTTTTT
TRBV5-1	TRBJ2-7	.	.	CASSLIGAASYEQYF	TGCGCCAGCAGCTTGATCGGGGCAGCTTCCTACGAGCAGTACTTC
TRBV2	TRBJ1-5	.	.	CASSELQHF	TGTGCCAGCAGTGAACTGCAGCATTTT
TRBV19	TRBJ1-4	.	TRBD1	CASSITGQGAQPTNEKLFF	TGTGCCAGTAGTATAACAGGACAGGGAGCCCAGCCAACTAATGAAAAACTGTTTTTT
TRBV5-1	TRBJ1-1	once	.	CASSADTGIGNTEAFF	TGCGCCAGCAGCGCCGATACAGGGATCGGGAACACTGAAGCTTTCTTT
TRBV20-1	TRBJ2-7	.	TRBD2	CSAPQLTSGTYEQYF	TGCAGTGCCCCACAGCTGACTAGCGGGACCTACGAGCAGTACTTC
TRBV29-1	TRBJ2-1	many	TRBD2	CSVDGGGSSYNEQFF	TGCAGCGTTGATGGCGGCGGGAGCTCCTACAATGAGCAGTTCTTC
TRBV20-1	TRBJ2-1	.	.	CSARDGALVEQFF	TGCAGTGCTAGAGATGGGGCGCTAGTTGAGCAGTTCTTC
TRBV7-3	TRBJ2-3	.	TRBD2	CASSFGGDVGGGNEQYF	TGTGCCAGCAGCTTTGGGGGGGACGTCGGGGGAGGCAATGAGCAGTATTTT
TRBV3-1	TRBJ2-7	many	.	CASSLTSNKQYF	TGTGCCAGCAGCCTCACTAGCAATAAGCAGTACTTC
TRBV6-1	TRBJ1-2	many	.	CASSESLGRVNGYTF	TGTGCCAGCAGTGAATCACTCGGACGGGTCAATGGCTACACCTTC
TRBV10-3	TRBJ1-6	.	TRBD1	CASSRGYNSPLHF	TGTGCCAGCAGCAGGGGGTATAATTCACCCCTCCACTTT
TRBV25-1	TRBJ2-7	many	TRBD2	CASSLAGAAYEQYF	TGTGCCAGCAGCCTAGCGGGAGCGGCCTACGAGCAGTACTTC
TRBV7-3	TRBJ1-6	many	.	CASSLRDGGYSPLHF	TGTGCCAGCAGCTTAAGGGACGGAGGATATTCACCCCTCCACTTT
TRBV20-1	TRBJ2-5	.	.	CSATWARGVQETQYF	TGCAGTGCTACGTGGGCCCGGGGCGTCCAAGAGACCCAGTACTTC
TRBV12-3/TRBV12-4	TRBJ2-7	.	.	CASRPGPF	TGTGCCAGCAGACCGGGACCCTTC
TRBV20-1	TRBJ1-1	many	TRBD1	CSARTGGPNTEAFF	TGCAGTGCTAGGACAGGGGGCCCGAACACTGAAGCTTTCTTT
TRBV19	TRBJ1-2	.	.	CASSRELYGYTF	TGTGCCAGCAGCAGGGAACTCTATGGCTACACCTTC
TRBV2	TRBJ2-2	few	TRBD1	CASGGQITGELFF	TGTGCCAGCGGGGGACAGATCACCGGGGAGCTGTTTTTT
TRBV7-9	TRBJ1-1	many	TRBD1	CASSSTGANTEAFF	TGTGCCAGCAGCTCGACAGGGGCGAACACTGAAGCTTTCTTT
TRBV20-1	TRBJ2-3	many	TRBD2	CSARDSTSSGSTDTQYF	TGCAGTGCTAGAGACTCCACATCTAGCGGGAGCACAGATACGCAGTATTTT
TRBV18	TRBJ2-5	many	TRBD1	CASSPMGQQETQYF	TGTGCCAGCTCACCAATGGGACAGCAAGAGACCCAGTACTTC
TRBV10-3	TRBJ2-5	.	TRBD1	CAIRAGQGEIGTQYF	TGTGCCATCAGGGCCGGACAGGGTGAGATTGGGACCCAGTACTTC
TRBV7-6	TRBJ2-5	.	.	CASSLAVEGETQYF	TGTGCCAGCAGCTTAGCTGTAGAGGGAGAGACCCAGTACTTC
TRBV7-3	TRBJ2-1	.	TRBD2	CASSLGPGLDSSGEQFF	TGTGCCAGCAGCTTAGGGCCGGGACTAGATTCGTCGGGGGAGCAGTTCTTC
TRBV19	TRBJ1-4	many	.	CASRRGLDFNEKLFF	TGTGCCAGTCGCCGAGGTTTGGACTTTAATGAAAAACTGTTTTTT
TRBV5-8	TRBJ1-6	many	.	CASSLAGGRVSPLHF	TGTGCCAGCAGCTTGGCCGGCGGCAGGGTTTCACCCCTCCACTTT
TRBV7-9	TRBJ1-1	once	.	CASSLDGSNTEAFF	TGTGCCAGCAGCTTAGATGGTAGCAACACTGAAGCTTTCTTT
TRBV19	TRBJ2-5	.	.	CASSPRTEQETQYF	TGTGCCAGTAGTCCCCGGACAGAGCAAGAGACCCAGTACTTC
TRBV19	TRBJ1-4	many	.	CASSTGVTGEKLFF	TGTGCCAGTAGTACCGGGGTTACGGGTGAAAAACTGTTTTTT
TRBV7-3	TRBJ1-5	few	TRBD1	CASSPGGGQGEPQHF	TGTGCCAGCAGCCCCGGGGGCGGACAGGGAGAGCCCCAGCATTTT
TRBV6-4	TRBJ2-7	.	.	CASSGPAKWSYEQYF	TGTGCCAGCAGTGGACCGGCTAAATGGTCCTACGAGCAGTACTTC
TRBV6-5	TRBJ2-5	few	.	CASRDTSRETQYF	TGCGCCAGCAGGGACACCTCCCGGGAGACCCAGTACTTC
TRBV20-1	TRBJ1-1	.	.	CSARREGMPEAFF	TGCAGTGCTCGAAGAGAGGGAATGCCTGAAGCTTTCTTT
TRBV5-1	TRBJ1-1	.	.	CASSFRGATTEAFF	TGCGCCAGCAGCTTCCGGGGGGCGACAACTGAAGCTTTCTTT
TRBV2	TRBJ2-5	.	.	CASKSTETQYF	TGTGCCAGCAAGTCTACGGAGACCCAGTACTTC
TRBV20-1	TRBJ2-7	.	TRBD2	CSARVGSGAYEQYF	TGCAGTGCTAGAGTCGGTAGCGGGGCTTACGAGCAGTACTTC
TRBV20-1	TRBJ1-5	.	.	CSASYQTNQPQHF	TGCAGTGCTAGTTATCAGACCAATCAGCCCCAGCATTTT